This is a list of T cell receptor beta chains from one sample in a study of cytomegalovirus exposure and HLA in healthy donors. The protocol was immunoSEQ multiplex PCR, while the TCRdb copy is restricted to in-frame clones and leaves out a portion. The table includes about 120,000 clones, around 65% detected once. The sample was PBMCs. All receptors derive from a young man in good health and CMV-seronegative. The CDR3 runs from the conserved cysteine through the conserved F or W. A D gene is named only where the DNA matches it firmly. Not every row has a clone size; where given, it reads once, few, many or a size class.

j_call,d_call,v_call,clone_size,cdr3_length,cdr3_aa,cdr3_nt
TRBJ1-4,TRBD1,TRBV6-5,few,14,CASSYRQGNEKLFF,TGTGCCAGCAGTTACCGACAGGGTAATGAAAAACTGTTTTTT
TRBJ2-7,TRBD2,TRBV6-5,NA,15,CASRRGLAASYEQYF,TGTGCCAGCAGAAGGGGCCTAGCGGCATCCTACGAGCAGTACTTC
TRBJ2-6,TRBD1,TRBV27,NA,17,CASSRTGALGGANVLTF,TGTGCCAGCAGCAGGACAGGGGCCTTAGGGGGGGCCAACGTCCTGACTTTC
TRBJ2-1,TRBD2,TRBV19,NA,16,CASSIVTSGDDNEQFF,TGTGCCAGTAGTATAGTGACTAGCGGGGATGACAATGAGCAGTTCTTC
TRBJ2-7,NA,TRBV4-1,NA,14,CASSQVPGFYGQYF,TGCGCCAGCAGCCAAGTTCCAGGGTTCTATGGGCAGTACTTC
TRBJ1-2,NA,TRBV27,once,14,CASRGTGKGYGYTF,TGTGCCAGCAGGGGAACAGGGAAAGGCTATGGCTACACCTTC
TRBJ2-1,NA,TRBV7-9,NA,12,CSSATENNEQFF,TGTTCCAGCGCCACAGAGAACAATGAGCAGTTCTTC
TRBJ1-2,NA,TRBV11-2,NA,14,CASSLSAQARGYTF,TGTGCCAGCAGCTTAAGTGCTCAGGCACGGGGCTACACCTTC
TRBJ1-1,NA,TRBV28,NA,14,CASSYGTLNTEAFF,TGTGCCAGCAGTTACGGGACATTGAACACTGAAGCTTTCTTT
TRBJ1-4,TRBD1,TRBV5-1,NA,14,CASSRGQGNEKLFF,TGCGCCAGCAGCCGGGGACAGGGTAATGAAAAACTGTTTTTT
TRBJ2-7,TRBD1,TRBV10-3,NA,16,CAISDVRDRGSYEQYF,TGTGCCATCAGTGATGTTAGGGACAGGGGGTCGTACGAGCAGTACTTC
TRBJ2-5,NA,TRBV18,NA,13,CASSPPTGETQYF,TGTGCCAGCTCACCACCGACTGGTGAGACCCAGTACTTC
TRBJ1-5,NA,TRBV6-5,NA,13,CASSYGMGRPQHF,TGTGCCAGCAGTTATGGGATGGGGAGGCCCCAGCATTTT
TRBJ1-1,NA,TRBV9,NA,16,CASSERGGGSETEAFF,TGTGCCAGCAGCGAAAGGGGCGGGGGATCGGAGACTGAAGCTTTCTTT
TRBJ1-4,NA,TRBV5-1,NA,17,CASSSVSGSGTNEKLFF,TGCGCCAGCAGCTCCGTGTCTGGGAGTGGGACTAATGAAAAACTGTTTTTT
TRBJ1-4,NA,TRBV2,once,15,CASSVIQGSGEKLFF,TGTGCCAGCAGTGTCATACAGGGATCCGGTGAAAAACTGTTTTTT
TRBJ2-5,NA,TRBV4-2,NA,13,CASSRELSETQYF,TGTGCCAGCAGCAGAGAGCTGTCGGAGACCCAGTACTTC
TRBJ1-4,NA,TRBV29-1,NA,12,CSVGGGNEKLFF,TGCAGCGTTGGGGGGGGTAATGAAAAACTGTTTTTT
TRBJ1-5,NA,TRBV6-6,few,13,CASSATLKQPQHF,TGTGCCAGCAGTGCCACATTGAAACAGCCCCAGCATTTT
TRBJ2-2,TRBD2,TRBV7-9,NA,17,CASSLPTSGKNTGELFF,TGTGCCAGCAGCTTACCGACTAGCGGGAAGAACACCGGGGAGCTGTTTTTT